The 24 T cell receptor beta chains presented below share a single source sample, sequenced in a study of cytomegalovirus exposure and HLA in healthy donors. The table came from immunoSEQ multiplex PCR; TCRdb's copy has only in-frame clones and leaves some out. The sample holds some 140,000 clones, 70% to 85% seen once. The sequencing sample was made of PBMCs. These receptors were obtained from a young man in good health and CMV-seropositive.

The chain has TRBV30 and TRBJ2-5; 7 nucleotides agree with TRBD2. The CDR3 length is 15 residues. CDR1 is GTSNPN, CDR2 SVGIG, per germline (reference sequence). Trimming removed 0 bases from V and 0 bases from J; junction bases left unmatched: 4. The CDR3 sequence: CAWSVSGKYQETQYF. CDR3 DNA sequence: TGTGCCTGGAGTGTGAGCGGGAAGTACCAAGAGACCCAGTACTTC.

This sequence joins TRBV7-3 and TRBJ2-7; possible D gene TRBD1, 6 bases. Trimming shortened V by 1 base and J by 6 bases, and 10 bases separated the two germline ends. The length of the CDR3 is 13 residues. The germline CDR1 and CDR2 sequences are SGHTA and FQGTGA. CDR3 coding DNA: TGTGCCAGCAGCTTAAAACAGGGACCCGAGCAGTACTTC. Amino acids: CASSLKQGPEQYF.

The rearrangement uses TRBV27 and TRBJ1-2; 12 bases align to TRBD1. This CDR3 spans 18 amino acids. The ends lost 0 bases at V and 6 bases at J; junction bases unmatched: 11. From germline, CDR1 is MNHEY and CDR2 SMNVEV (reference sequence). DNA for the CDR3: TGTGCCAGCAGTTTATCAGGGACAGGGGGCTCTACCACCCATGGCTACACCTTC. This gives the protein CASSLSGTGGSTTHGYTF.

The rearrangement uses TRBV5-1 and TRBJ1-4; maybe TRBD1 (5 bases). Germline loops: CDR1 SGHRS, CDR2 YFSETQ. V was trimmed by 3 bases and J by 7 bases, leaving 25 bases between them. This CDR3 contains 18 residues. The CDR3, as DNA: TGCGCCAGCAGCTCACCTTCAGGGTCTCTCGGTAGGGGTGAAAAACTGTTTTTT. This gives the protein CASSSPSGSLGRGEKLFF.

V usage is TRBV6-1 and J usage is TRBJ2-2; perhaps TRBD1 as D (8 bases). CDR1 MNHNS and CDR2 SASEGT come from the germline V gene. The V gene lost 6 bases and the J gene lost 7 bases, with 12 bases spanning the gap. CDR3 size: 13 residues. The CDR3 here is CASRQGGVGELFF. The DNA of the CDR3 is TGTGCCAGCAGACAGGGGGGGGTCGGGGAGCTGTTTTTT.

This rearrangement joins TRBV9 to TRBJ2-2; 7 nucleotides agree with TRBD2. Germline CDR1 is SGDLS and CDR2 is YYNGEE. The CDR3 runs 14 residues. With 3 bases clipped from V and 2 bases from J, the junction kept 1 base outside the gene matches. CDR3 coding DNA: TGTGCCAGCAGCGCGGGAGGAAACACCGGGGAGCTGTTTTTT. Translation gives CASSAGGNTGELFF.

V is TRBV7-2 and J is TRBJ2-7; 7 bases map to TRBD1. The CDR3 runs 15 residues. Losses at the gene ends were 1 base for V and 7 bases for J; bases not matched to a gene: 10. CDR1 is SGHTA and CDR2 is FQGNSA in the germline V gene. The CDR3 loop reads CASSLGRDRVGEQYF. Here the CDR3 DNA reads TGTGCCAGCAGCTTAGGTCGCGACAGGGTTGGAGAGCAGTACTTC.

The chain carries TRBV9 and TRBJ1-4, with 9 bases identical to TRBD1. The CDR3 spans 17 residues. The J segment lost 3 bases and the V segment lost 3 bases, leaving 9 bases of the junction unmatched. Germline CDR1 and CDR2: SGDLS and YYNGEE. CDR3 DNA sequence: TGTGCCAGCAGCGCCCGGACAGGGGCAAAGGCTAATGAAAAACTGTTTTTT. It is translated as CASSARTGAKANEKLFF.

The rearrangement joins TRBV18 to TRBJ1-1; a possible D gene is TRBD1 (5 bases). CDR1 and CDR2 (germline): KGHSH, LQKENI. CDR3 length: 13 amino acids. Deletions cut 6 bases from V and 1 base from J, with 9 bases between. CDR3 sequence reads: CASSFTGNTEAFF. The CDR3 DNA is TGTGCCAGCTCCTTTACAGGGAACACTGAAGCTTTCTTT.

V and J are TRBV5-1 and TRBJ2-5; 7 bases match TRBD1. The V segment lost 4 bases and the J segment 0 bases; nucleotides outside the gene matches: 6. In germline, CDR1 is SGHRS, CDR2 YFSETQ. The CDR3 runs 15 residues. CDR3: CASSTGQAYQETQYF. In DNA form, the CDR3 reads TGCGCCAGCAGCACCGGACAGGCGTACCAAGAGACCCAGTACTTC.

The J gene is TRBJ1-6, the V gene TRBV5-1; 8 nucleotides match TRBD1. The junction had 9 bases not matched to a gene; V was cut back by 4 bases and J by 9 bases. Germline V gene data show CDR1 as SGHRS and CDR2 as YFSETQ. The CDR3 loop spans 15 amino acids. The CDR3 protein is CASSTTTGVISPLHF. CDR3 nucleotides: TGCGCCAGCAGCACAACGACAGGGGTGATTTCACCCCTCCACTTT.

The chain employs TRBV11-2 and TRBJ1-6; 8 nucleotides match TRBD1. Trimming took 6 bases from V and 9 from J; bases not matched to a gene: 13. The length of the CDR3 is 16 residues. Germline assignment: CDR1 SGHAT and CDR2 FQNNGV. The CDR3 reads CASRSIQGGKGSPLHF. The DNA for the CDR3 is TGTGCCAGCAGATCAATACAGGGGGGCAAGGGTTCACCCCTCCACTTT.

The chain links TRBV10-2 to TRBJ1-2; weak D call: TRBD1 (5 bases). Germline-derived CDR1 and CDR2 are WSHSY and SAAADI. The V gene lost 9 bases and the J gene lost 3 bases, with 14 bases spanning the gap. This CDR3 spans 13 amino acids. CDR3 sequence reads: CASRGSGDYGYTF. The CDR3 nucleotides are TGCGCCAGTCGGGGGTCGGGGGACTATGGCTACACCTTC.

The V and J genes are TRBV7-3 and TRBJ2-2; 7 bases line up with TRBD2. The germline CDR1 and CDR2 sequences are SGHTA and FQGTGA. CDR3 length: 15 residues. V was pared by 5 bases and J by 6 bases, with 9 bases of the junction left unmatched. CDR3 bases: TGTGCCAGCAGCCGATTGTGGGGGGGAGCCGGGGAGCTGTTTTTT. Translation gives CASSRLWGGAGELFF.

This chain connects TRBV9 to TRBJ2-7; 8 bases are a match to TRBD1. Germline CDR1 and CDR2: SGDLS and YYNGEE. Trimming removed 4 bases from V and 2 bases from J; junction bases left unmatched: 5. The CDR3 contains 14 residues. The CDR3 DNA follows: TGTGCCAGCAGCTCACAGGGGGTAGCCTACGAGCAGTACTTC. This sequence encodes CASSSQGVAYEQYF.

The rearrangement links TRBV12-5 to TRBJ1-6, with D perhaps matching TRBD1 (6 bases). The CDR3 loop spans 16 amino acids. Germline lookup yields CDR1 LGHNT and CDR2 FRNRAP. V was cut by 6 bases and J by 1 base, with 13 bases left in between. In DNA form, the CDR3 reads TGTGCTAGTGGAGGGGGGGGGCGATCCTATAATTCACCCCTCCACTTT. Translation gives CASGGGGRSYNSPLHF.

V gene TRBV10-3 combines with J gene TRBJ1-6; D gene unclear. This CDR3 spans 14 amino acids. The germline V gene has CDR1 ENHRY and CDR2 SYGVKD. V was clipped by 1 base and J by 5 bases, with 6 bases between them. The CDR3 DNA sequence: TGTGCCATCAGTGAGTTTCAGGATAATTCACCCCTCCACTTT. It yields the protein CAISEFQDNSPLHF.

The chain carries TRBV7-2 and TRBJ2-3; TRBD2 might be the D (5 bases). CDR3 size: 15 residues. Trimming removed 1 base from V and 0 bases from J, with 8 bases in between. The germline V gene has CDR1 SGHTA and CDR2 FQGNSA. The chain's CDR3 is CASSLGRTSTDTQYF. The DNA of the CDR3 is TGTGCCAGCAGCTTAGGGCGGACTAGCACAGATACGCAGTATTTT.

The J gene is TRBJ2-7, the V gene TRBV11-2, with 10 bases identical to TRBD2. CDR3 length: 15 residues. Germline assignment: CDR1 SGHAT and CDR2 FQNNGV. J was trimmed by 1 base and V by 1 base; bases with no gene match: 1. The CDR3 loop reads CASSLGTSGSYEQYF. The CDR3 DNA follows: TGTGCCAGCAGCTTAGGGACTAGCGGTTCCTACGAGCAGTACTTC.

The chain couples TRBV5-1 to TRBJ2-1; a possible D gene is TRBD1 (6 bases). The V and J ends lost 0 bases and 6 bases respectively, with 10 bases between them. This CDR3 contains 14 residues. Germline-derived CDR1 and CDR2 are SGHRS and YFSETQ. Written as DNA, the CDR3 is TGCGCCAGCAGCTTGGATTTCAGGGGCAATGAGCAGTTCTTC. The encoded protein is CASSLDFRGNEQFF. The full variable domain, completed using reference TRBV5-1 and TRBJ2-1, is KAGVTQTPRYLIKTRGQQVTLSCSPISGHRSVSWYQQTPGQGLQFLFEYFSETQRNKGNFPGRFSGRQFSNSRSEMNVSTLELGDSALYLCASSLDFRGNEQFFGPGTRLTVL.

The chain links TRBV7-8 to TRBJ1-1; tentative D call: TRBD1 (6 bases). CDR1 is SGHVS and CDR2 is FQNEAQ in the germline V gene. The CDR3 length is 13 residues. V was pared by 1 base and J by 4 bases, with 7 bases between. CDR3 nucleotides: TGTGCCAGCAGCTTAGGGACAGCCACTGAAGCTTTCTTT. Translation gives CASSLGTATEAFF.

This sequence joins TRBV5-1 and TRBJ2-3; 7 bases are shared with TRBD2. Germline V gene data show CDR1 as SGHRS and CDR2 as YFSETQ. Trimming took 7 bases from V and 0 from J; bases not matched to a gene: 5. The CDR3 spans 14 residues. The CDR3 bases are TGCGCCAGCTGTGCCGGGGGGAGCACAGATACGCAGTATTTT. Residues: CASCAGGSTDTQYF.

The chain uses TRBV10-1 and TRBJ2-1, with TRBD2 matching over 15 bases. Germline-derived CDR1 and CDR2 are WNHNN and SYGVQD (reference sequence). Trimming removed 3 bases from V and 8 bases from J; junction bases left unmatched: 5. The CDR3 is 16 amino acids. The CDR3 nucleotides read TGCGCCAGCAGTGACCCGGGACTAGCGGGAGGTTATGAGCAGTTCTTC. Translating gives CASSDPGLAGGYEQFF.

This clone was found once. The rearrangement uses TRBV5-1 and TRBJ1-2, with D perhaps matching TRBD1 (6 bases). Germline V gene lookup returns CDR1 SGHRS and CDR2 YFSETQ. The CDR3 has 14 residues. V dropped 0 bases and J dropped 4 bases, with 10 bases sitting between them. The CDR3 here is CASSLGTASYGYTF. CDR3 coding DNA: TGCGCCAGCAGCTTGGGGACAGCCAGCTATGGCTACACCTTC. Variable domain in full (rest from reference TRBV5-1 and TRBJ1-2): KAGVTQTPRYLIKTRGQQVTLSCSPISGHRSVSWYQQTPGQGLQFLFEYFSETQRNKGNFPGRFSGRQFSNSRSEMNVSTLELGDSALYLCASSLGTASYGYTFGSGTRLTVV.